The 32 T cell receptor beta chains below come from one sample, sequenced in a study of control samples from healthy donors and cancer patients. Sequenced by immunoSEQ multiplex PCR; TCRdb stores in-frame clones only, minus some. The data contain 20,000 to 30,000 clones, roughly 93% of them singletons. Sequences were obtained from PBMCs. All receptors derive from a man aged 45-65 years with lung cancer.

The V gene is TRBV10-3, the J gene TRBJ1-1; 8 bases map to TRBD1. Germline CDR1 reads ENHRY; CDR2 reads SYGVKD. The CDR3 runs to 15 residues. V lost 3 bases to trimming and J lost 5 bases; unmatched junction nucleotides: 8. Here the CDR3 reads CAISEAQGALTEAFF. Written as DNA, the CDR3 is TGTGCCATCAGTGAAGCCCAGGGGGCGTTGACTGAAGCTTTCTTT.

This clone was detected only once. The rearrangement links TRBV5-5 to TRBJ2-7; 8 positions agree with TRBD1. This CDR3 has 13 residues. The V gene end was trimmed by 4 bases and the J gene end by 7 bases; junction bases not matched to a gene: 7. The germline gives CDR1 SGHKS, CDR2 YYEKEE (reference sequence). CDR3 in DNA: TGTGCCAGCAGCCCCGGACAGGGTAGGGAGCAGTACTTC. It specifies CASSPGQGREQYF.

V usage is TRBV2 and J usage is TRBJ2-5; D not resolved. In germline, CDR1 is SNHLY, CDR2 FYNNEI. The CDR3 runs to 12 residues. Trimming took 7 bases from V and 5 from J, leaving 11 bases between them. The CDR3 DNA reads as TGTGCCAGCACACCCCTAGGGGAGACCCAGTACTTC. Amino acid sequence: CASTPLGETQYF.

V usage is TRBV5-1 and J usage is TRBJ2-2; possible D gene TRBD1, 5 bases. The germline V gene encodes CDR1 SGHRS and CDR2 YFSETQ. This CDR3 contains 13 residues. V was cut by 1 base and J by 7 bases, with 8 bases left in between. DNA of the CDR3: TGCGCCAGCAGCTTGCAGGGTGACGGGGAGCTGTTTTTT. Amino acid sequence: CASSLQGDGELFF.

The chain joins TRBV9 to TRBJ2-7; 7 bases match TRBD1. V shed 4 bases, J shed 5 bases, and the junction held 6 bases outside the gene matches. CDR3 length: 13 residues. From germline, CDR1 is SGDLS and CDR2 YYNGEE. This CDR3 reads CASSPSGGDEQYF. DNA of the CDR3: TGTGCCAGCAGCCCTTCAGGGGGAGACGAGCAGTACTTC.

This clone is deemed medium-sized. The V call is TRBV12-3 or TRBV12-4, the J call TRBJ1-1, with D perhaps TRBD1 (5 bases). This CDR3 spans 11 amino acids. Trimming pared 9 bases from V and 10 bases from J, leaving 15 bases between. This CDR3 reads CASDRGDRAFF. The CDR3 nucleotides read TGTGCCAGTGACCGCGGGGACCGAGCTTTCTTT.

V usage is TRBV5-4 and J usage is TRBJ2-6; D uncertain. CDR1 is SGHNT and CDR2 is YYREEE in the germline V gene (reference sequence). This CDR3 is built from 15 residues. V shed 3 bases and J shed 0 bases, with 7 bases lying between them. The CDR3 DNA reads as TGTGCCAGCAGCTCCCGGAGCTCTGGGGCCAACGTCCTGACTTTC. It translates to CASSSRSSGANVLTF.

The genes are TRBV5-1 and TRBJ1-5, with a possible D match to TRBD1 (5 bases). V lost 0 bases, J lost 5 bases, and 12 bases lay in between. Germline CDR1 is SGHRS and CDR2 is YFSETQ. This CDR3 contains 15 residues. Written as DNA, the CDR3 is TGCGCCAGCAGCTTGGATTGGGGGAATGATCAGCCCCAGCATTTT. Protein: CASSLDWGNDQPQHF.

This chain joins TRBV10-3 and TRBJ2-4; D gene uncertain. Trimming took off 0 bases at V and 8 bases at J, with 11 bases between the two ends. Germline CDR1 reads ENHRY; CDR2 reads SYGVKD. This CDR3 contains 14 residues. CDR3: CAISESRRKDIQYF. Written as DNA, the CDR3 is TGTGCCATCAGTGAGTCGCGAAGGAAGGACATTCAGTACTTC.

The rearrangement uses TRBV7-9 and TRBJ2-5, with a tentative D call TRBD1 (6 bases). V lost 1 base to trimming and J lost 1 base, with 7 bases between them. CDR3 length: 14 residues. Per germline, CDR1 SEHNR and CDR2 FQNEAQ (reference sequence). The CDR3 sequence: CASSLGTVQETQYF. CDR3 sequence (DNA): TGTGCCAGCAGCTTAGGGACAGTCCAAGAGACCCAGTACTTC.

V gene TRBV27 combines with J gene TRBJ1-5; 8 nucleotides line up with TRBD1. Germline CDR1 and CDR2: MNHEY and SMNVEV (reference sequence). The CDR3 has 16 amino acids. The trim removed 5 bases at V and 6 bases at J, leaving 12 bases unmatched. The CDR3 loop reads CASSPSSWQGAQPQHF. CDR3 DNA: TGTGCCAGCAGTCCCAGTTCGTGGCAGGGGGCTCAGCCCCAGCATTTT.

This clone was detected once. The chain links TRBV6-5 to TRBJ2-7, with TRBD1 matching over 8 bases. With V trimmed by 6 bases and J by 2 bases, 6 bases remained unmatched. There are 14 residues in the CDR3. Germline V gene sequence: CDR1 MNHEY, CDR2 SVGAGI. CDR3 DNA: TGTGCCAGCAGGGCGACAGGGGCCCCCTACGAGCAGTACTTC. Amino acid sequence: CASRATGAPYEQYF.

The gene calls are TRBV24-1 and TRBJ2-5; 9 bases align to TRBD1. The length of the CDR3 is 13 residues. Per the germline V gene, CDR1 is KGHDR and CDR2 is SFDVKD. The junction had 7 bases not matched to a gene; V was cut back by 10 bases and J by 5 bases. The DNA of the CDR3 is TGTGCCACAGCACAGGGGGCAGAGGAGACCCAGTACTTC. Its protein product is CATAQGAEETQYF.

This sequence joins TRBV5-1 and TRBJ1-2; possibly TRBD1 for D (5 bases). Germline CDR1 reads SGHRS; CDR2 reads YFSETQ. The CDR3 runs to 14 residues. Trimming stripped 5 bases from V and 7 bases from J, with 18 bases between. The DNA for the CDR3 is TGCGCCAGCAGTCCTGGGGCGGGCGTCGGTGGCTACACCTTC. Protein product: CASSPGAGVGGYTF.

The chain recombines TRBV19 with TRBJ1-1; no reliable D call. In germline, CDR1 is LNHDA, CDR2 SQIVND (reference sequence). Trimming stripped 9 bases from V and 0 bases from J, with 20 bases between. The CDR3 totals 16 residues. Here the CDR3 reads CASKNGRVSLNTEAFF. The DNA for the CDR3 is TGTGCCAGCAAAAACGGACGGGTTTCACTGAACACTGAAGCTTTCTTT.

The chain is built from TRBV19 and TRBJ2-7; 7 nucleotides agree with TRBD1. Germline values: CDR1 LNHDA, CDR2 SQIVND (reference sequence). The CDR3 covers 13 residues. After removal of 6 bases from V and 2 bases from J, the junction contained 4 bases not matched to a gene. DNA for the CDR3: TGTGCCAGTAGCACGGGACAGACCTACGAGCAGTACTTC. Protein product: CASSTGQTYEQYF.

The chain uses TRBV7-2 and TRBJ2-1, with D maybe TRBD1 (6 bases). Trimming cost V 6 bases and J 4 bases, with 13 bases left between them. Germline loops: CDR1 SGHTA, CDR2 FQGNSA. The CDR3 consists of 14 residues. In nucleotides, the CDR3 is TGTGCCAGCAGTCCTCGACAGGCTTACAATGAGCAGTTCTTC. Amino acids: CASSPRQAYNEQFF.

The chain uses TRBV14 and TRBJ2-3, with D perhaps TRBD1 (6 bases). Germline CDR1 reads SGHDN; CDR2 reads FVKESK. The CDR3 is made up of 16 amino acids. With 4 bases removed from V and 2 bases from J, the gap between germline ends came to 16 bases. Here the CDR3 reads CASSPTRGTDTDTQYF. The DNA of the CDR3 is TGTGCCAGCAGCCCTACAAGGGGGACCGACACAGATACGCAGTATTTT.

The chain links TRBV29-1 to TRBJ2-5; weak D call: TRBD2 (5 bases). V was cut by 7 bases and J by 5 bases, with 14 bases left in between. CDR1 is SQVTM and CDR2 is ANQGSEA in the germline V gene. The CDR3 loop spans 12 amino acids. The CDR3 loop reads CSGSGGHETQYF. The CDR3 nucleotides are TGCAGCGGGAGCGGTGGGCATGAGACCCAGTACTTC.

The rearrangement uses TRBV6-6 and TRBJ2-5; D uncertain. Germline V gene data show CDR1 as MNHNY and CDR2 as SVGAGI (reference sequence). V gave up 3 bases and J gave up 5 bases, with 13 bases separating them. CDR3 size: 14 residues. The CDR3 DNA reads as TGTGCCAGCAGTTATTGGAGAGAAGGCGAGACCCAGTACTTC. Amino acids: CASSYWREGETQYF.

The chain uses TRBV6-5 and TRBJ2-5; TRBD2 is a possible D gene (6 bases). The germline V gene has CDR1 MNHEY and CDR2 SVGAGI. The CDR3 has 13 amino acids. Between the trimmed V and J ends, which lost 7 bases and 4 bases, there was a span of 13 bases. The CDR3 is CASTEGGAETQYF. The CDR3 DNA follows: TGTGCCAGCACCGAGGGAGGCGCAGAGACCCAGTACTTC.

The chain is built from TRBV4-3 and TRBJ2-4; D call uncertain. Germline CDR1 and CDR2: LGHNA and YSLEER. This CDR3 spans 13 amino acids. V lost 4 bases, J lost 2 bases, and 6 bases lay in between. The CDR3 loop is CASSLEPKNIQYF. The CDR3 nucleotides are TGCGCCAGCAGCCTAGAGCCCAAAAACATTCAGTACTTC.

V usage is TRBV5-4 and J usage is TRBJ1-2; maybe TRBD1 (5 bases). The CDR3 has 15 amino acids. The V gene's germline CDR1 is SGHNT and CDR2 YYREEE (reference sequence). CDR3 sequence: CLSRDSTQGNYGYTF. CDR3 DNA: TGTCTTAGCCGCGACAGCACTCAGGGAAACTATGGCTACACCTTC.

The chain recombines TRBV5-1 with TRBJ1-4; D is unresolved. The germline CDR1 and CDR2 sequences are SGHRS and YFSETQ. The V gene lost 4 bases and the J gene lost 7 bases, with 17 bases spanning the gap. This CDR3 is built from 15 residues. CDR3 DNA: TGCGCCAGCAGCGGTGGGGAGGGTTTCGGTGAAAAACTGTTTTTT. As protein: CASSGGEGFGEKLFF.

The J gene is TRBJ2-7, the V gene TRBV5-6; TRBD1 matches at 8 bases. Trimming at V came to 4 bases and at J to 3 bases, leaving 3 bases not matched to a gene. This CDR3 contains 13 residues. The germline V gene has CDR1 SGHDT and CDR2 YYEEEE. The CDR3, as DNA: TGTGCCAGCAGCCTGACAGGGGTCTACGAGCAGTACTTC. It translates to CASSLTGVYEQYF.

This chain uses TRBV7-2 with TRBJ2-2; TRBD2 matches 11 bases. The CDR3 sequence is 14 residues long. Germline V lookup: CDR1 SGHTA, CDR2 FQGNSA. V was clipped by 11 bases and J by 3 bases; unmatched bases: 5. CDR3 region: CAGTSGSHTGELFF. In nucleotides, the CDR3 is TGTGCCGGAACTAGCGGGAGTCACACCGGGGAGCTGTTTTTT.

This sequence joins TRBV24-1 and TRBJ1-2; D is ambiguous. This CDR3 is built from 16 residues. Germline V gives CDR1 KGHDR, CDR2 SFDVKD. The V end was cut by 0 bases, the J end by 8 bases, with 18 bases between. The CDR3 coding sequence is TGTGCCACCAGTGATTTGCGGTGTCACTATTGGCGCGGCTACACCTTC. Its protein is CATSDLRCHYWRGYTF.

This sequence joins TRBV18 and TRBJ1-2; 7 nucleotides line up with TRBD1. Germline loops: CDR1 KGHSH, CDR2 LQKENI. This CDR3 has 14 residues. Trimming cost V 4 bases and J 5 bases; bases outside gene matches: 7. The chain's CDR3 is CASSRAGTEYGYTF. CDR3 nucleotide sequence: TGTGCCAGCTCACGTGCCGGGACAGAGTATGGCTACACCTTC.

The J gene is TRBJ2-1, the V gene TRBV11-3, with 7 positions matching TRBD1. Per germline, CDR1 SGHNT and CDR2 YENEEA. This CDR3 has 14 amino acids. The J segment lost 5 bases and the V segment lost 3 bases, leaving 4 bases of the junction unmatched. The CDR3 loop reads CASSLPGQHNEQFF. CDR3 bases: TGTGCCAGCAGCTTGCCGGGACAGCACAATGAGCAGTTCTTC.

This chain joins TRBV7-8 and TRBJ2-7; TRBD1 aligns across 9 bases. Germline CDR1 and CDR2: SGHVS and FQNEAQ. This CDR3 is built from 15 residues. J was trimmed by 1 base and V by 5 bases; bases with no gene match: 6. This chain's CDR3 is CASSAQGAGSYEQYF. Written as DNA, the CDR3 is TGTGCCAGCAGCGCACAGGGGGCTGGTTCCTACGAGCAGTACTTC. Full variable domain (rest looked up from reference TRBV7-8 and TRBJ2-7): GAGVSQSPRYKVAKRGQDVALRCDPISGHVSLFWYQQALGQGPEFLTYFQNEAQLDKSGLPSDRFFAERPEGSVSTLKIQRTQQEDSAVYLCASSAQGAGSYEQYFGPGTRLTVT.

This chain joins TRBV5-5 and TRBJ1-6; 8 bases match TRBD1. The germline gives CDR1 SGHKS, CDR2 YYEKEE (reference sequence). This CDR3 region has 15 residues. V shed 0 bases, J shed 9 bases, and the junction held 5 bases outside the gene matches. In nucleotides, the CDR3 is TGTGCCAGCAGCTTGGAACGGACAGGGATTTCACCCCTCCACTTT. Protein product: CASSLERTGISPLHF. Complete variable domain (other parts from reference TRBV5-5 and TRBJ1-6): DAGVTQSPTHLIKTRGQQVTLRCSPISGHKSVSWYQQVLGQGPQFIFQYYEKEERGRGNFPDRFSARQFPNYSSELNVNALLLGDSALYLCASSLERTGISPLHFGNGTRLTVT.

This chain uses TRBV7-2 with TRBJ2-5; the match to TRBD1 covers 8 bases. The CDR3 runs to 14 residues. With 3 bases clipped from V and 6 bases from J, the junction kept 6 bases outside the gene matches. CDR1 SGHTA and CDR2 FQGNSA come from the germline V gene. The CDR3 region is CASSFSGGAKTQYF. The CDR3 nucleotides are TGTGCCAGCAGCTTCTCAGGGGGCGCAAAGACCCAGTACTTC.